This is a list of T cell receptor beta chains from one sample in a study of T cells in Graves' hyperthyroidism and ophthalmopathy. TCRdb independently ran MiXCR on the multiplex PCR reads; one entry per CDR3 protein. The repertoire holds a few hundred thousand distinct CDR3 sequences, with approximately 15% as singletons. Source material: blood. These receptors came from a woman in her sixties with Graves' ophthalmopathy. Both conserved end residues are part of each CDR3. D genes are given only for firm matches. Clone size is given for some rows only: seen once, a few or many times, or a class if the clone is expanded.

V	length	D	size	J	CDR3	DNA
TRBV28	14	TRBD2	many	TRBJ2-7	CASSSSGLAYEQYF	TGTGCCAGCAGTTCCTCGGGACTAGCCTACGAGCAGTACTTC
TRBV5-1	14	-	-	TRBJ2-5	CASSPRAVQETQYF	TGCGCCAGCAGCCCTAGGGCGGTACAAGAGACCCAGTACTTC
TRBV19	13	-	few	TRBJ1-2	CASSRRAAAGYTF	TGTGCCAGTAGTCGCAGGGCCGCAGCCGGCTACACCTTC
TRBV24-1	14	TRBD2	few	TRBJ2-1	CATSASGSKYEQFF	TGTGCCACCAGTGCTAGCGGGAGTAAATATGAGCAGTTCTTC
TRBV28	18	TRBD2	many	TRBJ2-1	CASSGLAGGRATYNEQFF	TGTGCCAGCAGCGGACTAGCGGGAGGACGCGCCACCTACAATGAGCAGTTCTTC
TRBV20-1	15	-	few	TRBJ1-2	CSARGRGRVTNGYTF	TGCAGTGCTAGAGGCAGGGGCAGGGTAACTAATGGCTACACCTTC
TRBV7-2	13	-	many	TRBJ1-1	CASSLPGATEAFF	TGTGCCAGCAGCTTACCAGGGGCCACTGAAGCTTTCTTT
TRBV11-3	14	-	-	TRBJ1-1	CASSLTTGNTEAFF	TGTGCCAGCAGCTTAACCACGGGGAACACTGAAGCTTTCTTT
TRBV7-9	15	-	many	TRBJ2-1	CASRRNRGGGGEQFF	TGTGCCAGCAGGCGGAACAGGGGAGGGGGAGGTGAGCAGTTCTTC
TRBV7-3	14	-	few	TRBJ1-6	CASSPGGSSSPLHF	TGTGCCAGCAGCCCGGGGGGGTCGAGTTCACCCCTCCACTTT
TRBV7-2	18	-	-	TRBJ2-2	CASSQLKGHWENTGELFF	TGTGCCAGCAGCCAATTAAAAGGACATTGGGAAAACACCGGGGAGCTGTTTTTT
TRBV7-2	13	TRBD2	many	TRBJ2-7	CASSRLASYEQYF	TGTGCCAGCAGCCGACTAGCTTCCTACGAGCAGTACTTC
TRBV5-8	14	-	many	TRBJ1-1	CASSLAVASTEAFF	TGTGCCAGCAGCTTGGCAGTGGCGTCCACTGAAGCTTTCTTT
TRBV18	12	-	-	TRBJ2-6	CASSLRDGTISF	TGTGCCAGCTCACTCCGGGACGGAACAATTTCTTTC
TRBV5-6	14	TRBD2	many	TRBJ2-7	CASRLAGGLYEQYF	TGTGCCAGCAGGCTAGCGGGGGGCCTCTACGAGCAGTACTTC
TRBV7-9	15	TRBD1	many	TRBJ2-7	CASSFTGTGAREQYF	TGTGCCAGCAGCTTTACCGGGACAGGGGCGCGGGAGCAGTACTTC
TRBV6-1	16	TRBD2	many	TRBJ2-7	CASSSYSGRAEGEQYF	TGTGCCAGCAGTTCCTATAGCGGGAGAGCCGAGGGAGAGCAGTACTTC
TRBV15	15	-	many	TRBJ1-2	CATSREYRESYGYTF	TGTGCCACCAGCAGAGAGTACAGGGAGTCCTATGGCTACACCTTC
TRBV28	14	TRBD2	many	TRBJ2-7	CASSFSGRADEQYF	TGTGCCAGCAGTTTCAGCGGGAGGGCGGACGAGCAGTACTTC
TRBV4-3	14	-	few	TRBJ1-2	CASSQDLRDFGYTF	TGCGCCAGCAGCCAAGATCTCAGGGATTTTGGCTACACCTTC
TRBV5-6	16	-	many	TRBJ2-1	CASSPDSWSSYNEQFF	TGTGCCAGCAGCCCCGACAGTTGGAGCTCCTACAATGAGCAGTTCTTC
TRBV6-1	13	-	many	TRBJ1-5	CASSAGVDQPQHF	TGTGCCAGCAGTGCAGGGGTGGATCAGCCCCAGCATTTT
TRBV6-2/TRBV6-3	11	TRBD2	-	TRBJ2-1	CASSQREKQFF	TGTGCCAGCAGCCAGCGGGAGAAGCAGTTCTTC
TRBV13	18	TRBD1	-	TRBJ1-2	CASSYARWSGQGSYGYTF	TGTGCCAGCAGCTACGCCCGTTGGTCGGGACAGGGGTCTTATGGCTACACCTTC
TRBV10-3	15	-	-	TRBJ2-3	CAISESGGYTDTQYF	TGTGCCATCAGTGAGTCGGGGGGTTATACAGATACGCAGTATTTT
TRBV5-1	15	-	-	TRBJ2-3	CASSVGQTSTDTQYF	TGTGCCAGCAGCGTTGGGCAGACTAGCACAGATACGCAGTATTTT
TRBV25-1	15	TRBD2	few	TRBJ2-7	CASRAYSGGPYEQYF	TGTGCCAGCAGGGCATATAGCGGGGGACCCTACGAGCAGTACTTC
TRBV10-3	18	-	many	TRBJ1-4	CAISESASVRGLNEKLFF	TGTGCCATCAGTGAGTCGGCCAGTGTTAGAGGTCTTAATGAAAAACTGTTTTTT
TRBV20-1	12	-	many	TRBJ2-5	CSANRGGETQYF	TGCAGTGCAAACAGGGGAGGGGAGACCCAGTACTTC
TRBV27	15	-	many	TRBJ1-5	CASSFGGISNQPQHF	TGTGCCAGCAGTTTCGGAGGGATTAGCAATCAGCCCCAGCATTTT
TRBV7-6	18	TRBD2	few	TRBJ2-1	CASSLEISGGTSYNEQFF	TGTGCCAGCAGCTTAGAAATTAGCGGGGGCACCTCCTACAATGAGCAGTTCTTC
TRBV11-2	15	-	many	TRBJ2-5	CASSLVAGRQETQYF	TGTGCCAGCAGCTTAGTGGCGGGGCGCCAAGAGACCCAGTACTTC
TRBV4-3	13	-	many	TRBJ2-1	CASSQEGWEEQFF	TGCGCCAGCAGCCAAGAAGGATGGGAGGAGCAGTTCTTC
TRBV30	14	TRBD1	-	TRBJ1-4	CAWEKQGFNEKLFF	TGTGCCTGGGAGAAACAGGGGTTTAATGAGAAACTGTTTTTT
TRBV5-6	16	-	-	TRBJ2-3	CASSFKGVGSTDTQYF	TGTGCCAGCAGCTTCAAAGGGGTCGGTAGCACAGATACGCAGTATTTT
TRBV20-1	14	-	few	TRBJ1-4	CSARDREGFEKLFF	TGCAGTGCTAGAGATCGGGAGGGCTTTGAAAAACTGTTTTTT
TRBV5-1	16	-	few	TRBJ1-2	CASSPKGGLREYGYTF	TGCGCCAGCAGCCCAAAAGGCGGACTTCGGGAATATGGCTACACCTTC
TRBV6-1	15	TRBD1	-	TRBJ2-7	CASSARDRSSYEQYF	TGTGCCAGCAGTGCCCGGGACAGAAGCTCCTACGAGCAGTACTTC